The 9 T cell receptor beta chains below come from one sample, sequenced in a study of blood T cell repertoires in COVID-19. Libraries were prepared by immunoSEQ multiplex PCR; TCRdb keeps only in-frame clonotypes and omits some of them. The table records approximately 220,000 clones, 65% to 90% of them present only once. The specimen sequenced was PBMCs or T cells enriched from blood (not recorded which). Every receptor here comes from a woman between 25 and 40 years old who had been exposed to COVID-19.

This clone was recorded once. The V call is TRBV12-3 or TRBV12-4, the J call TRBJ1-5, with 7 nucleotides matching TRBD1. This CDR3 contains 12 residues. Trimming took 6 bases from V and 7 from J; bases not matched to a gene: 3. The CDR3 sequence is CASRTGRQPQHF. The CDR3 nucleotides read TGTGCCAGCAGGACAGGGAGGCAGCCCCAGCATTTT.

The chain is built from TRBV5-4 and TRBJ2-3, with D perhaps TRBD2 (7 bases). Germline values: CDR1 SGHNT, CDR2 YYREEE (reference sequence). Trimming removed 0 bases at V and 5 bases at J, with 19 bases between. This CDR3 comprises 17 residues. CDR3 sequence: CASSLASLGGRGDTQYF. In nucleotides, the CDR3 is TGTGCCAGCAGCTTGGCCAGCCTCGGGGGGCGTGGAGATACGCAGTATTTT.

This clone was counted only a few times. V usage is TRBV2 and J usage is TRBJ1-2, with 9 bases fitting TRBD1. Per the germline V gene, CDR1 is SNHLY and CDR2 is FYNNEI. The CDR3 consists of 16 residues. V gave up 0 bases and J gave up 8 bases; unmatched junction bases: 10. As DNA, the CDR3 is TGTGCCAGCAGTGAAGCATTGACAGGGGGATCACAAGGCTACACCTTC. It translates to CASSEALTGGSQGYTF.

CDR3 residues: CASSAKQGGTANVLTF. CDR3 DNA sequence: TGTGCCAGCAGCGCAAAACAGGGCGGTACGGCCAACGTCCTGACTTTC. The chain has TRBV9 and TRBJ2-6; TRBD1 might be the D (6 bases). The germline V and J ends were trimmed by 3 bases and 6 bases, with 16 bases remaining between them. The germline V gene encodes CDR1 SGDLS and CDR2 YYNGEE. The CDR3 extends over 16 amino acids.

This clone was detected only a few times. J is TRBJ2-7 and V is TRBV9; D may be TRBD1 (6 bases). Trimming took 4 bases from V and 2 from J, leaving 19 bases between them. Germline V gene data show CDR1 as SGDLS and CDR2 as YYNGEE. This CDR3 is built from 16 residues. The CDR3 nucleotides read TGTGCCAGCAGCCCCAGAGTGGGGACAAAAACCTACGAGCAGTACTTC. As protein: CASSPRVGTKTYEQYF.

The gene calls are TRBV18 and TRBJ2-2; 9 bases map to TRBD1. The CDR3 is made up of 16 amino acids. Per germline, CDR1 KGHSH and CDR2 LQKENI. The V segment lost 0 bases and the J segment 1 base; nucleotides outside the gene matches: 0. CDR3 sequence reads: CASSPPGQGNTGELFF. CDR3 bases: TGTGCCAGCTCACCACCGGGACAGGGGAACACCGGGGAGCTGTTTTTT.

This chain connects TRBV30 to TRBJ1-2; D perhaps matches TRBD1 (5 bases). The germline V and J ends were trimmed by 0 bases and 3 bases, with 11 bases remaining between them. Germline V gene data show CDR1 as GTSNPN and CDR2 as SVGIG (reference sequence). This CDR3 has 14 residues. CDR3 sequence (DNA): TGTGCCTGGAGTGTATCCGGGGGAGACTATGGCTACACCTTC. It translates to CAWSVSGGDYGYTF.

Points on this clone: The sample contains more than one DNA sequence encoding this CDR3. CDR3 DNA sequence: TGCAGTGCTCGCAGAAACACTGAAGCTTTCTTT. Its translation: CSARRNTEAFF. This rearrangement joins TRBV20-1 to TRBJ1-1; D gene uncertain. Germline-derived CDR1 and CDR2 are DFQATT and SNEGSKA (reference sequence). V was cut by 5 bases and J by 2 bases, with 6 bases left in between. CDR3 length: 11 amino acids.

The chain is built from TRBV18 and TRBJ1-5, with TRBD1 as a possible D gene (6 bases). Germline CDR1 reads KGHSH; CDR2 reads LQKENI. The CDR3 has 14 amino acids. V was trimmed by 9 bases and J by 0 bases, leaving 12 bases between them. The CDR3 region is CASSETGSNQPQHF. As DNA, the CDR3 is TGTGCCAGTTCGGAGACAGGTAGCAATCAGCCCCAGCATTTT.